The next 20 T cell receptor beta chains were all read from a single sample in a study of blood T cell repertoires in COVID-19. Method: immunoSEQ multiplex PCR; TCRdb's copy keeps in-frame clones and lacks some. The table has about 140,000 clones, more than 80% seen once. The sample taken for sequencing was PBMCs or T cells enriched from blood (not recorded which). All receptors come from a woman aged 18-30 years who had been exposed to COVID-19.

The chain recombines TRBV29-1 with TRBJ1-1; D uncertain. The germline CDR1 and CDR2 sequences are SQVTM and ANQGSEA. The CDR3 spans 11 residues. V lost 3 bases and J lost 7, with 9 bases in between. This CDR3 is CSVDWAVEAFF. In DNA form, the CDR3 reads TGCAGCGTTGATTGGGCCGTTGAAGCTTTCTTT.

The rearrangement joins TRBV7-2 to TRBJ1-1; D may be TRBD1 (5 bases). V was cut by 6 bases and J by 0 bases, with 11 bases left in between. Germline CDR1 SGHTA, CDR2 FQGNSA. This CDR3 comprises 14 residues. DNA of the CDR3: TGTGCCAGCAGTTCAGGGTTCATGAACACTGAAGCTTTCTTT. Translated: CASSSGFMNTEAFF.

The J gene is TRBJ2-1, the V gene TRBV28; D is possibly TRBD1 (6 bases). This CDR3 is built from 15 residues. The germline CDR1 and CDR2 sequences are MDHEN and SYDVKM. Trimming stripped 1 base from V and 5 bases from J, with 12 bases between. The CDR3 region is CASSLSYRAHNEQFF. The DNA of the CDR3 is TGTGCCAGCAGTTTATCTTACAGGGCCCACAATGAGCAGTTCTTC.

This clone came up once. The rearrangement joins TRBV19 to TRBJ2-7; 7 nucleotides line up with TRBD1. CDR1 and CDR2 from the germline V gene are LNHDA and SQIVND (reference sequence). This CDR3 spans 12 amino acids. The trim removed 6 bases at V and 4 bases at J, leaving 3 bases unmatched. The CDR3 DNA reads as TGTGCCAGTAGCGCAGGGGGTTACGAGCAGTACTTC. Residues: CASSAGGYEQYF.

V usage is TRBV9 and J usage is TRBJ2-2; D gene uncertain. The CDR3 is 14 amino acids. Per germline, CDR1 SGDLS and CDR2 YYNGEE. V dropped 0 bases and J dropped 6 bases, with 9 bases sitting between them. CDR3 sequence: CASSVGSVPGELFF. CDR3 coding DNA: TGTGCCAGCAGCGTAGGCTCAGTTCCCGGGGAGCTGTTTTTT. The entire variable domain, with the rest obtained from reference TRBV9 and TRBJ2-2, is as follows: DSGVTQTPKHLITATGQRVTLRCSPRSGDLSVYWYQQSLDQGLQFLIQYYNGEERAKGNILERFSAQQFPDLHSELNLSSLELGDSALYFCASSVGSVPGELFFGEGSRLTVL.

The CDR3 region is CASSPRVNTEAFF. CDR3 nucleotide sequence: TGTGCCAGCAGTCCGAGGGTGAACACTGAAGCTTTCTTT. The chain uses TRBV28 and TRBJ1-1, with no clear D. The CDR3 sequence is 13 residues long. The ends were cut back, 5 bases at V and 0 bases at J, with 7 bases in the middle. Germline loops: CDR1 MDHEN, CDR2 SYDVKM.

The V call is TRBV15, the J call TRBJ2-1; weak D call: TRBD1 (5 bases). Trimming stripped 0 bases from V and 10 bases from J, with 13 bases between. Germline loops: CDR1 LNHNV, CDR2 YYDKDF (reference sequence). The CDR3 has 14 residues. The CDR3 protein is CATSRDEFKGEQFF. In DNA, the CDR3 is TGTGCCACCAGCAGAGATGAATTTAAGGGGGAGCAGTTCTTC.

This clone was picked up a small number of times. Other DNA sequences in this specimen translate into the identical CDR3. This sequence joins TRBV2 and TRBJ2-6; D is ambiguous. The V gene's germline CDR1 is SNHLY and CDR2 FYNNEI. V was clipped by 2 bases and J by 0 bases, with 8 bases between them. The CDR3 totals 16 residues. CDR3 bases: TGTGCCAGCAGTGAACATCGGAGCTCTGGGGCCAACGTCCTGACTTTC. Its translation is CASSEHRSSGANVLTF.

V is TRBV7-9 and J is TRBJ1-5; D perhaps matches TRBD1 (5 bases). The CDR3 runs 15 residues. Germline CDR1 reads SEHNR; CDR2 reads FQNEAQ (reference sequence). The V end lost 3 bases, the J end lost 4 bases, and 13 bases lay between the germline ends. CDR3 DNA sequence: TGTGCCAGCAGCTTGGGGGGACTCCCTAATCAGCCCCAGCATTTT. This gives the protein CASSLGGLPNQPQHF.

The chain carries TRBV7-2 and TRBJ2-1; the D gene is possibly TRBD2 (6 bases). CDR3 length: 15 residues. Germline V CDR1 and CDR2: SGHTA, FQGNSA. V lost 4 bases and J lost 7, with 17 bases in between. Here the CDR3 DNA reads TGTGCCAGCAGCTCCTCGGGACTTGGCCGAAATGAGCAGTTCTTC. It specifies CASSSSGLGRNEQFF.

The rearrangement links TRBV11-3 to TRBJ2-2; D is perhaps TRBD1 (5 bases). Per germline, CDR1 SGHNT and CDR2 YENEEA. V dropped 6 bases and J dropped 0 bases, with 8 bases sitting between them. This CDR3 spans 14 amino acids. The CDR3 coding sequence is TGTGCCAGCAGGCGGACACCGAACACCGGGGAGCTGTTTTTT. Its protein product is CASRRTPNTGELFF.

The J gene is TRBJ2-6, the V gene TRBV30; 7 positions agree with TRBD1. From germline, CDR1 is GTSNPN and CDR2 SVGIG (reference sequence). With V trimmed by 7 bases and J by 1 base, 4 bases remained unmatched. The CDR3 spans 14 residues. The CDR3 region has the DNA TGTGCCTTACAGACAGGGTCTGGGGCCAACGTCCTGACTTTC. This translates into CALQTGSGANVLTF.

The rearrangement uses TRBV4-2 and TRBJ1-2, with TRBD1 identical over 7 bases. This CDR3 has 17 residues. The ends lost 1 base at V and 2 bases at J; junction bases unmatched: 10. Germline CDR1 is LGHNA and CDR2 is YNFKEQ. The CDR3 spells CASSQGQGLLRNYGYTF. The CDR3 coding sequence is TGTGCCAGCAGCCAAGGACAGGGTTTACTAAGAAACTATGGCTACACCTTC.

This chain uses TRBV9 with TRBJ2-3; D possibly corresponds to TRBD2 (5 bases). The CDR3 is 15 residues long. The germline V and J ends were trimmed by 3 bases and 6 bases, with 17 bases remaining between them. The germline V gene encodes CDR1 SGDLS and CDR2 YYNGEE. Here the CDR3 DNA reads TGTGCCAGCAGCGGAGGGAGTGTACGGCCCGATACGCAGTATTTT. Amino acids: CASSGGSVRPDTQYF.

The V and J genes are TRBV29-1 and TRBJ1-1, with 7 bases that match TRBD1. The CDR3 covers 13 residues. The germline CDR1 and CDR2 sequences are SQVTM and ANQGSEA. Trimming took 6 bases from V and 0 from J; bases not matched to a gene: 4. The chain's CDR3 is CSVATGMNTEAFF. DNA for the CDR3: TGCAGCGTGGCGACAGGGATGAACACTGAAGCTTTCTTT.

This chain uses TRBV7-6 with TRBJ2-5; 7 nucleotides agree with TRBD1. This CDR3 contains 14 residues. Germline CDR1 SGHVS, CDR2 FNYEAQ. V lost 5 bases and J lost 2; bases outside the gene matches: 5. CDR3 sequence (DNA): TGTGCCAGCAGCATCTACAGGGGTCAAGAGACCCAGTACTTC. It yields the protein CASSIYRGQETQYF. The full variable domain, completed using reference TRBV7-6 and TRBJ2-5, is GAGVSQSPRYKVTKRGQDVALRCDPISGHVSLYWYRQALGQGPEFLTYFNYEAQQDKSGLPNDRFSAERPEGSISTLTIQRTEQRDSAMYRCASSIYRGQETQYFGPGTRLLVL.

The chain combines TRBV30 with TRBJ2-3, with D unclear. V shed 3 bases and J shed 4 bases, with 11 bases lying between them. This CDR3 region has 13 residues. Germline lookup yields CDR1 GTSNPN and CDR2 SVGIG (reference sequence). The CDR3 bases are TGTGCCTGGAGACTCGCAAGTGCAGATACGCAGTATTTT. It encodes CAWRLASADTQYF.

The chain recombines TRBV6-5 with TRBJ1-2; 8 positions match TRBD1. Germline CDR1 is MNHEY and CDR2 is SVGAGI. The junction had 7 bases not matched to a gene; V was cut back by 2 bases and J by 5 bases. The CDR3 contains 15 residues. The CDR3 protein is CASSYTGGPNYGYTF. The DNA for the CDR3 is TGTGCCAGCAGTTACACAGGGGGGCCCAATTATGGCTACACCTTC.

The CDR3 loop is CASSLNRWQKAFF. The DNA for the CDR3 is TGTGCCAGCAGCTTAAACAGGTGGCAGAAAGCTTTCTTT. V gene TRBV7-6 combines with J gene TRBJ1-1; D is possibly TRBD1 (5 bases). This CDR3 comprises 13 residues. In germline, CDR1 is SGHVS, CDR2 FNYEAQ. The V end lost 2 bases, the J end lost 9 bases, and 13 bases lay between the germline ends.

The chain joins TRBV4-2 to TRBJ2-2, with D unresolved. CDR3 size: 16 residues. Germline lookup yields CDR1 LGHNA and CDR2 YNFKEQ. Trimming removed 2 bases at V and 5 bases at J, with 15 bases between. Here the CDR3 reads CASSQLVASGTGELFF. CDR3 nucleotides: TGTGCCAGCAGCCAATTAGTCGCTAGTGGGACCGGGGAGCTGTTTTTT.